These T cell receptor beta chains were read from a single sample in a study of breast tumors, draining lymph nodes, adjacent tissues. TCRdb redid the calling of the multiplex PCR reads with MiXCR, one entry per CDR3 protein. The top ten hold over 1.1% of the sample, which has approximately 210,000 distinct CDR3 sequences, about a third seen once. Sequenced material: axillary lymph node tissue. The receptors stem from a female donor with breast cancer. Some clones in this sample may be carry-over from other donors' samples. Each CDR3 is given with its conserved first and last residue. The D gene is left open where the match is weak. Clone size, where shown, is once, few, many, or a class for clones that have expanded.

j_call | clone_size | d_call | v_call | cdr3_aa
TRBJ2-7 | many | TRBD2 | TRBV6-4 | CASSDIKAGHYEQYF
TRBJ2-7 | many | . | TRBV7-2 | CASSLERAESSCEQYF
TRBJ1-5 | . | . | TRBV27 | CASSAQGTGNQPQHF
TRBJ1-4 | . | TRBD1 | TRBV11-3 | CASRIAQGVSNEKLFF
TRBJ2-1 | many | TRBD2 | TRBV11-2 | CASSPYSLAGEGNEQFF
TRBJ1-5 | . | . | TRBV10-2 | CASRGGDKFGQPQHF
TRBJ2-6 | few | . | TRBV2 | CASSVARQGANVLTF
TRBJ1-1 | . | . | TRBV7-9 | CASSHNRVGTEAFF
TRBJ1-1 | many | . | TRBV19 | CASSWGGSNTEAFF
TRBJ2-3 | many | TRBD1 | TRBV6-6 | CASRLTGSTDTQYF
TRBJ2-2 | many | . | TRBV4-3 | CASSQEVMLNTGELFF
TRBJ2-3 | . | TRBD2 | TRBV12-3/TRBV12-4 | CASSPTSGTTTDLQYF
TRBJ1-2 | many | . | TRBV20-1 | CSARDRKLYGYTF
TRBJ2-5 | many | . | TRBV4-3 | CASSQVGGGEETQYF
TRBJ2-7 | many | TRBD1 | TRBV6-2/TRBV6-3 | CASSYGGTGGYEQYF
TRBJ1-2 | many | . | TRBV5-1 | CASSLAPGATYGYTF
TRBJ2-1 | many | . | TRBV12-3/TRBV12-4 | CASSFSRYNEQFF
TRBJ2-3 | many | TRBD1 | TRBV2 | CASNRDRVDTQYF